These 28 T cell receptor beta chains originate from one sample sequenced in a study of T cell responses to AZD1222 COVID-19 vaccine. Assay used: immunoSEQ multiplex PCR; TCRdb lists only in-frame clones, some missing. The sample records more than 80,000 clones, roughly 88% being singletons. The starting material was peripheral blood, obtained on day 0 of AZD1222 vaccination. These receptors were collected from an adult in good health.

This chain connects TRBV20-1 to TRBJ2-3, with 8 bases fitting TRBD1. The CDR3 runs to 15 residues. Germline lookup yields CDR1 DFQATT and CDR2 SNEGSKA (reference sequence). The V segment lost 6 bases and the J segment 3 bases; nucleotides outside the gene matches: 11. The CDR3, as DNA: TGCAGTGCCAGTGGCGGACAGGGAAGAACAGATACGCAGTATTTT. Translated, it gives CSASGGQGRTDTQYF.

This sequence joins TRBV12-5 and TRBJ1-5; D uncertain. CDR3 size: 13 residues. V lost 8 bases, J lost 7 bases, and 15 bases lay in between. The germline CDR1 and CDR2 sequences are LGHNT and FRNRAP. The CDR3 here is CASLMGDGQPQHF. CDR3 in DNA: TGTGCTAGTCTCATGGGCGATGGGCAGCCCCAGCATTTT.

In DNA form, the CDR3 reads TGTGCCAGCAGGGCAAGCGTGAATGAAAAACTGTTTTTT. It yields the protein CASRASVNEKLFF. This chain joins TRBV28 and TRBJ1-4, with D uncertain. The CDR3 loop spans 13 amino acids. Looked up from germline, CDR1 is MDHEN and CDR2 is SYDVKM. Trimming removed 6 bases at V and 5 bases at J, with 10 bases between.

The CDR3, as DNA: TGTGCCAGCAGTATACAGGGGCTCCAAGAGACCCAGTACTTC. Protein: CASSIQGLQETQYF. The V and J genes are TRBV6-5 and TRBJ2-5; 7 bases map to TRBD1. The CDR3 spans 14 residues. V dropped 5 bases and J dropped 1; count of bases not matched to a gene: 4. CDR1 is MNHEY and CDR2 is SVGAGI in the germline V gene.

The chain employs TRBV30 and TRBJ1-2; 7 positions agree with TRBD1. From germline, CDR1 is GTSNPN and CDR2 SVGIG (reference sequence). V dropped 4 bases and J dropped 8; count of bases not matched to a gene: 4. This CDR3 spans 11 amino acids. Written as DNA, the CDR3 is TGTGCCTGGAACAGGGGAGGAGGCTACACCTTC. Protein: CAWNRGGGYTF. The whole variable domain, filled in from reference TRBV30 and TRBJ1-2, reads SQTIHQWPATLVQPVGSPLSLECTVEGTSNPNLYWYRQAAGRGLQLLFYSVGIGQISSEVPQNLSASRPQDRQFILSSKKLLLSDSGFYLCAWNRGGGYTFGSGTRLTVV.

V usage is TRBV12-3 or TRBV12-4 and J usage is TRBJ1-1; 8 bases are a match to TRBD1. The CDR3 sequence is 13 residues long. Trimming cost V 5 bases and J 11 bases; bases outside gene matches: 10. The chain's CDR3 is CASSVGQGGRAFF. The CDR3 DNA reads TGTGCCAGCAGTGTTGGACAGGGCGGGAGGGCTTTCTTT.

This clone was picked up one time. The chain links TRBV3-1 (or the pseudogene TRBV3-2) to TRBJ2-7, with D unclear. Germline V CDR1 and CDR2: LGHDT, YNNKEL (reference sequence). V lost 5 bases and J lost 7, with 12 bases in between. This CDR3 has 12 amino acids. CDR3 sequence: CASSADYGEQYF. As DNA, the CDR3 is TGTGCCAGCAGCGCCGATTACGGGGAGCAGTACTTC.

The chain recombines TRBV18 with TRBJ1-2, with 8 positions matching TRBD1. The junction had 1 base not matched to a gene; V was cut back by 3 bases and J by 4 bases. The CDR3 runs 13 residues. Germline lookup yields CDR1 KGHSH and CDR2 LQKENI. The CDR3 region has the DNA TGTGCCAGCTCACCGGGACAGGCCTATGGCTACACCTTC. Amino acids: CASSPGQAYGYTF.

V usage is TRBV18 and J usage is TRBJ1-5; D perhaps matches TRBD1 (6 bases). Germline CDR1 reads KGHSH; CDR2 reads LQKENI. V lost 5 bases, J lost 2 bases, and 13 bases lay in between. CDR3 length: 15 amino acids. CDR3 protein: CASSRGGLGNQPQHF. DNA of the CDR3: TGTGCCAGCTCAAGGGGGGGGTTGGGCAATCAGCCCCAGCATTTT.

The chain recombines TRBV30 with TRBJ2-6; 9 positions agree with TRBD1. Germline V CDR1 and CDR2: GTSNPN, SVGIG (reference sequence). Losses at the gene ends were 4 bases for V and 0 bases for J; bases not matched to a gene: 7. There are 17 residues in the CDR3. The CDR3 DNA reads TGTGCCTGGATCGGGGGGACAGGGAGCTCTGGGGCCAACGTCCTGACTTTC. Its translation is CAWIGGTGSSGANVLTF.

This chain uses TRBV6-6 with TRBJ1-5; D not resolved. V lost 2 bases and J 11 bases, leaving 10 bases between the germline ends. This CDR3 region has 12 residues. CDR1 is MNHNY, CDR2 SVGAGI, per germline (reference sequence). CDR3 DNA sequence: TGTGCCAGCAGTTACGAGACTGGGGCCCAGCATTTT. Its translation: CASSYETGAQHF.

The chain has TRBV2 and TRBJ2-1; 9 nucleotides match TRBD1. Germline trimming cut 11 bases from V and 1 base from J; bases unmatched to any gene: 6. Germline V CDR1 and CDR2: SNHLY, FYNNEI. This CDR3 comprises 14 residues. The DNA for the CDR3 is TGTGCCGGTCCCGGGACAGGGTCCTACAATGAGCAGTTCTTC. Amino acid sequence: CAGPGTGSYNEQFF.

The chain links TRBV18 to TRBJ2-3, with a tentative D call TRBD2 (5 bases). This CDR3 has 14 residues. With 2 bases removed from V and 6 bases from J, the gap between germline ends came to 12 bases. Germline CDR1 KGHSH, CDR2 LQKENI. CDR3 residues: CASSPGDPGDTQYF. CDR3 nucleotides: TGTGCCAGCTCACCAGGAGACCCGGGGGATACGCAGTATTTT.

The rearrangement links TRBV7-2 to TRBJ1-5, with a weak D call TRBD1 (6 bases). The CDR3 length is 17 residues. The germline V and J ends were trimmed by 4 bases and 7 bases, with 23 bases remaining between them. CDR1 SGHTA and CDR2 FQGNSA come from the germline V gene. Here the CDR3 reads CASSYAPWDKKSQPQHF. The CDR3 DNA follows: TGTGCCAGCAGCTACGCACCCTGGGACAAGAAATCACAGCCCCAGCATTTT.

This clone was seen a few times. The CDR3 DNA sequence: TGTGCCACCAAAGCGGGGGATACCTACAATGAGCAGTTCTTC. Translation gives CATKAGDTYNEQFF. The chain employs TRBV6-4 and TRBJ2-1; TRBD2 agrees at 8 bases. V lost 10 bases to trimming and J lost 2 bases; unmatched junction nucleotides: 7. The germline gives CDR1 MRHNA, CDR2 SNTAGT. CDR3 length: 14 amino acids.

The chain recombines TRBV18 with TRBJ1-3, with 9 bases fitting TRBD1. This CDR3 spans 16 amino acids. Per the germline V gene, CDR1 is KGHSH and CDR2 is LQKENI. The trim removed 3 bases at V and 0 bases at J, leaving 3 bases unmatched. The CDR3 region is CASSPMDRGSGNTIYF. DNA of the CDR3: TGTGCCAGCTCACCTATGGACAGGGGCTCTGGAAACACCATATATTTT. Complete variable domain (other parts from reference TRBV18 and TRBJ1-3): NAGVMQNPRHLVRRRGQEARLRCSPMKGHSHVYWYRQLPEEGLKFMVYLQKENIIDESGMPKERFSAEFPKEGPSILRIQQVVRGDSAAYFCASSPMDRGSGNTIYFGEGSWLTVV.

The gene calls are TRBV28 and TRBJ1-1; D gene ambiguous. Trimming took 3 bases from V and 10 from J, leaving 12 bases between them. Per germline, CDR1 MDHEN and CDR2 SYDVKM. CDR3 length equals 12 residues. The CDR3 coding sequence is TGTGCCAGCAGTTTTCGGTATGGAGGAGCTTTCTTT. It encodes CASSFRYGGAFF.

This clone was detected a few times. J is TRBJ1-2 and V is TRBV5-6; the match to TRBD1 covers 7 bases. Germline loops: CDR1 SGHDT, CDR2 YYEEEE. The CDR3 loop spans 13 amino acids. The V gene end was trimmed by 3 bases and the J gene end by 4 bases; junction bases not matched to a gene: 3. The CDR3 coding sequence is TGTGCCAGCAGCTCACAGGGGAGCTATGGCTACACCTTC. It encodes CASSSQGSYGYTF.

This chain joins TRBV7-9 and TRBJ1-2; no clear D. This CDR3 contains 14 residues. V was pared by 7 bases and J by 4 bases, with 16 bases between. Germline V gene lookup returns CDR1 SEHNR and CDR2 FQNEAQ (reference sequence). CDR3 DNA: TGTGCCAGCATCAAATTCCAAGGAGCCTATGGCTACACCTTC. Encoded protein: CASIKFQGAYGYTF.

This sequence joins TRBV7-2 and TRBJ2-3; D uncertain. The CDR3 length is 15 residues. The germline gives CDR1 SGHTA, CDR2 FQGNSA. Trimming cost V 1 base and J 5 bases, with 13 bases left between them. The CDR3 spells CASSLGSPLVDTQYF. In nucleotides, the CDR3 is TGTGCCAGCAGCTTAGGTTCGCCTTTAGTAGATACGCAGTATTTT.

The V and J genes are TRBV19 and TRBJ1-2; the match to TRBD1 covers 8 bases. CDR1 and CDR2 (germline): LNHDA, SQIVND (reference sequence). The CDR3 has 13 residues. The V segment lost 5 bases and the J segment 8 bases; nucleotides outside the gene matches: 7. CDR3 sequence: CASSPEDREGYTF. The CDR3 region has the DNA TGTGCCAGTAGTCCCGAGGACAGGGAGGGCTACACCTTC.

V is TRBV7-3 and J is TRBJ1-1; TRBD1 might be the D (6 bases). The CDR3 length is 16 residues. Germline V gene data show CDR1 as SGHTA and CDR2 as FQGTGA. Between the trimmed V and J ends, which lost 5 bases and 5 bases, there was a span of 21 bases. CDR3 coding DNA: TGTGCCAGCAGCCACGCGGGGCAGGGGAGGCGGACTGAAGCTTTCTTT. Its translation: CASSHAGQGRRTEAFF.

Written as DNA, the CDR3 is TGTGCCAGCAGACCCATGTTTGTCTCTGGAAACACCATATATTTT. Its translation: CASRPMFVSGNTIYF. The chain employs TRBV6-5 and TRBJ1-3; no firm D call. The CDR3 loop spans 15 amino acids. Germline V gives CDR1 MNHEY, CDR2 SVGAGI. Deletions cut 6 bases from V and 0 bases from J, with 12 bases between.

The V gene is TRBV4-1, the J gene TRBJ1-6, with 9 nucleotides matching TRBD1. This CDR3 spans 17 amino acids. With V trimmed by 3 bases and J by 8 bases, 11 bases remained unmatched. Germline V gene lookup returns CDR1 MGHRA and CDR2 YSYEKL. The CDR3 DNA follows: TGCGCCAGCAGCCAGCCTTTCCCGGGACAGGGTTATTCACCCCTCCACTTT. This codes for CASSQPFPGQGYSPLHF.

The chain carries TRBV21-1 and TRBJ1-6. TRBV21-1 has pseudogene status. This CDR3 spans 19 amino acids. CDR3 region: CASSKGQGNGSMGETPLHF. In DNA form, the CDR3 reads TGTGCCAGCAGCAAAGGACAAGGGAATGGGTCCATGGGGGAGACACCCCTCCACTTT.

This sequence joins TRBV11-1 and TRBJ2-7; D possibly corresponds to TRBD1 (6 bases). Germline-derived CDR1 and CDR2 are SGHAT and FQDESV (reference sequence). This CDR3 has 15 amino acids. V gave up 2 bases and J gave up 0 bases, with 11 bases separating them. The CDR3 region is CASSLPGTRSYEQYF. The DNA for the CDR3 is TGTGCCAGCAGCTTACCCGGGACACGCTCCTACGAGCAGTACTTC.

V is TRBV6-5 and J is TRBJ1-5, with D maybe TRBD1 (5 bases). V lost 4 bases, J lost 5 bases, and 12 bases lay in between. This CDR3 region has 14 residues. Germline CDR1 is MNHEY and CDR2 is SVGAGI. As DNA, the CDR3 is TGTGCCAGCAGTTTAGCGCCAGGGTATCAGCCCCAGCATTTT. Translated: CASSLAPGYQPQHF.

The rearrangement links TRBV6-2 or TRBV6-3 to TRBJ2-3; 9 bases agree with TRBD1. Germline CDR1 reads MNHEY; CDR2 reads SVGEGT. J was trimmed by 5 bases and V by 5 bases; bases with no gene match: 8. This CDR3 comprises 15 residues. CDR3 coding DNA: TGTGCCAGCAGTCCCCTACAGGGGGCAGGAGATACGCAGTATTTT. Translation gives CASSPLQGAGDTQYF.